Each of the 20 T cell receptor beta chains below was sequenced from the same sample in a study of blood T cell repertoires in COVID-19. Clones were sequenced by immunoSEQ multiplex PCR, and TCRdb holds only the in-frame ones, with some missing. The sample yields roughly 300,000 clones, approximately 91% seen once. Sequencing was carried out using PBMCs or T cells enriched from blood (not recorded which). These receptors originate from a woman aged 40 to 50 with acute COVID-19.

CDR3 nucleotides: TGTGCCAGCAGTTTTTATAACAGGGGGGGCTACACCTTC. Translated, it gives CASSFYNRGGYTF. This chain links TRBV28 with TRBJ1-2, with 8 bases aligning to TRBD1. The CDR3 spans 13 residues. J gave up 8 bases and V 3 bases, and 5 bases lay outside the gene matches. Germline V CDR1 and CDR2: MDHEN, SYDVKM.

The chain recombines TRBV5-1 with TRBJ1-3; 9 positions match TRBD1. The CDR3 consists of 16 residues. The V and J ends lost 0 bases and 1 base, in that order; junction bases with no gene match: 2. The germline V gene encodes CDR1 SGHRS and CDR2 YFSETQ. The CDR3 protein is CASSLGGQGSGNTIYF. CDR3 sequence (DNA): TGCGCCAGCAGCTTGGGAGGACAGGGGTCTGGAAACACCATATATTTT. Full variable domain (outside the CDR3, taken from reference TRBV5-1 and TRBJ1-3): KAGVTQTPRYLIKTRGQQVTLSCSPISGHRSVSWYQQTPGQGLQFLFEYFSETQRNKGNFPGRFSGRQFSNSRSEMNVSTLELGDSALYLCASSLGGQGSGNTIYFGEGSWLTVV.

V is TRBV21-1 and J is TRBJ2-7; the table assigns TRBD2, which was not confirmed against the DNA. TRBV21-1 is a documented pseudogene. The CDR3 is 16 amino acids. CDR3 DNA: TGTGCCAGCAGCAAAGTAAGCAGGGGAGGGACCTACGAGCAGTACTTC. Translating gives CASSKVSRGGTYEQYF.

The chain has TRBV9 and TRBJ2-2, with 7 positions matching TRBD2. The CDR3 consists of 16 residues. With 3 bases clipped from V and 2 bases from J, the junction kept 7 bases outside the gene matches. From germline, CDR1 is SGDLS and CDR2 YYNGEE. CDR3 sequence (DNA): TGTGCCAGCAGCGCCTTAGCGGGTCCTAACACCGGGGAGCTGTTTTTT. Translating it yields CASSALAGPNTGELFF.

The chain combines TRBV9 with TRBJ2-5; 7 bases line up with TRBD1. Germline CDR1 reads SGDLS; CDR2 reads YYNGEE. J lost 4 bases, V lost 0 bases, and 9 bases had no gene match. This CDR3 has 16 amino acids. The CDR3 reads CASSVDSGAGGETQYF. CDR3 in DNA: TGTGCCAGCAGCGTAGATTCTGGGGCAGGGGGAGAGACCCAGTACTTC.

V usage is TRBV5-4 and J usage is TRBJ2-1, with TRBD2 as a possible D gene (7 bases). The CDR3 is 13 residues long. Trimming shortened V by 5 bases and J by 15 bases, and 21 bases separated the two germline ends. Germline-derived CDR1 and CDR2 are SGHNT and YYREEE (reference sequence). The CDR3 bases are TGTGCCAGCAGTTCTGGGGGCGGGGAGGGACGGTTCTTC. Translated, it gives CASSSGGGEGRFF.

The chain has TRBV9 and TRBJ1-2; D ambiguous. CDR1 SGDLS and CDR2 YYNGEE come from the germline V gene. CDR3 length: 16 amino acids. Trimming took 4 bases from V and 1 from J, leaving 17 bases between them. The CDR3 DNA reads TGTGCCAGCAGCCCTCAAAGCGCGATTGGTAACTATGGCTACACCTTC. It codes for CASSPQSAIGNYGYTF.

This chain connects TRBV3-1 (or the pseudogene TRBV3-2) to TRBJ2-5, with 8 bases matching TRBD2. Germline V gene sequence: CDR1 LGHDT, CDR2 YNNKEL (reference sequence). The CDR3 is made up of 15 amino acids. The V segment lost 4 bases and the J segment 4 bases; nucleotides outside the gene matches: 8. The CDR3 loop reads CASSLQSGGLETQYF. CDR3 bases: TGTGCCAGCAGCCTCCAATCGGGGGGGCTAGAGACCCAGTACTTC.

The V and J genes are TRBV11-3 and TRBJ1-1; no firm D call. Trimming cost V 0 bases and J 1 base, with 6 bases left between them. The germline CDR1 and CDR2 sequences are SGHNT and YENEEA. The CDR3 has 14 residues. CDR3 bases: TGTGCCAGCAGCTTAGACGGGGAGAACACTGAAGCTTTCTTT. It translates to CASSLDGENTEAFF.

The chain links TRBV7-8 to TRBJ2-2, with D perhaps TRBD2 (6 bases). V was cut by 5 bases and J by 0 bases, with 19 bases left in between. This CDR3 contains 18 residues. CDR1 is SGHVS and CDR2 is FQNEAQ in the germline V gene. CDR3 residues: CASSPRPGVGANTGELFF. The CDR3 nucleotides read TGTGCCAGCAGCCCCCGACCGGGGGTAGGGGCGAACACCGGGGAGCTGTTTTTT.

The chain uses TRBV11-3 and TRBJ2-1; D unresolved. Trimming stripped 0 bases from V and 9 bases from J, with 6 bases between. This CDR3 is 12 amino acids long. The germline CDR1 and CDR2 sequences are SGHNT and YENEEA. This CDR3 reads CASSLDGGEQFF. CDR3 nucleotide sequence: TGTGCCAGCAGCTTAGATGGCGGTGAGCAGTTCTTC.

This sequence joins TRBV7-3 and TRBJ1-4; 11 bases fit TRBD1. Trimming removed 4 bases from V and 8 bases from J; junction bases left unmatched: 9. Germline V gene lookup returns CDR1 SGHTA and CDR2 FQGTGA. The CDR3 runs to 16 residues. CDR3 loop: CASSSGTGGSEEKLFF. The CDR3 DNA sequence: TGTGCCAGCAGCTCCGGGACAGGGGGGTCGGAGGAAAAACTGTTTTTT.

CDR3 coding DNA: TGTGCCAGCGCACCCTCGTTCTGGGCTTTCTATGGCTACACCTTC. Its protein is CASAPSFWAFYGYTF. This rearrangement joins TRBV6-6 to TRBJ1-2; D is unresolved. There are 15 residues in the CDR3. Trimming took off 8 bases at V and 4 bases at J, with 20 bases between the two ends. In germline, CDR1 is MNHNY, CDR2 SVGAGI (reference sequence).

This clone was seen only once. The CDR3 protein is CASSLWEKSGNQPQHF. CDR3 bases: TGTGCCAGCAGTTTATGGGAGAAATCGGGCAATCAGCCCCAGCATTTT. The chain is built from TRBV28 and TRBJ1-5; D unresolved. V lost 0 bases, J lost 2 bases, and 11 bases lay in between. Germline V gene lookup returns CDR1 MDHEN and CDR2 SYDVKM. This CDR3 has 16 residues.

This chain links TRBV11-1 with TRBJ2-7; TRBD1 aligns across 7 bases. J lost 4 bases, V lost 3 bases, and 3 bases had no gene match. The CDR3 has 13 amino acids. Germline loops: CDR1 SGHAT, CDR2 FQDESV (reference sequence). The CDR3 loop is CASSLGTAYEQYF. CDR3 DNA sequence: TGTGCCAGCAGCTTGGGGACAGCTTACGAGCAGTACTTC.

This rearrangement joins TRBV28 to TRBJ2-7; the match to TRBD1 covers 11 bases. CDR1 is MDHEN, CDR2 SYDVKM, per germline. The CDR3 loop spans 13 amino acids. With 8 bases clipped from V and 2 bases from J, the junction kept 2 bases outside the gene matches. In nucleotides, the CDR3 is TGTGCCAGCGAGGGACAGGGGGCCTACGAGCAGTACTTC. Protein product: CASEGQGAYEQYF.

This chain links TRBV5-4 with TRBJ1-1; no reliable D call. Germline CDR1 reads SGHNT; CDR2 reads YYREEE (reference sequence). This CDR3 comprises 15 residues. The germline V and J ends were trimmed by 3 bases and 5 bases, with 17 bases remaining between them. Written as DNA, the CDR3 is TGTGCCAGCAGCTCCCCGACGACTCTAGGAACTGAAGCTTTCTTT. This gives the protein CASSSPTTLGTEAFF.

CDR3 bases: TGTGCCAGCAGTACTCCATTTGGACAGGGGTTATACGAGCAGTACTTC. Amino acids: CASSTPFGQGLYEQYF. J is TRBJ2-7 and V is TRBV28; 9 bases are a match to TRBD1. CDR1 and CDR2 from the germline V gene are MDHEN and SYDVKM. Germline trimming cut 5 bases from V and 4 bases from J; bases unmatched to any gene: 12. The length of the CDR3 is 16 residues.

The chain combines TRBV11-2 with TRBJ1-6; unclear D gene. Germline assignment: CDR1 SGHAT and CDR2 FQNNGV. V lost 1 base and J lost 7, with 8 bases in between. The CDR3 is 14 residues long. The CDR3 loop is CASSLVLRNSPLHF. The CDR3, as DNA: TGTGCCAGCAGCTTAGTGCTGAGAAATTCACCCCTCCACTTT.

The chain links TRBV6-5 to TRBJ2-7; tentative D call: TRBD1 (6 bases). V gave up 9 bases and J gave up 0 bases, with 15 bases separating them. Looked up from germline, CDR1 is MNHEY and CDR2 is SVGAGI. CDR3 length: 14 residues. In DNA form, the CDR3 reads TGTGCCAGTCAACTAACAGGGTCCTCCTACGAGCAGTACTTC. Translated, it gives CASQLTGSSYEQYF.